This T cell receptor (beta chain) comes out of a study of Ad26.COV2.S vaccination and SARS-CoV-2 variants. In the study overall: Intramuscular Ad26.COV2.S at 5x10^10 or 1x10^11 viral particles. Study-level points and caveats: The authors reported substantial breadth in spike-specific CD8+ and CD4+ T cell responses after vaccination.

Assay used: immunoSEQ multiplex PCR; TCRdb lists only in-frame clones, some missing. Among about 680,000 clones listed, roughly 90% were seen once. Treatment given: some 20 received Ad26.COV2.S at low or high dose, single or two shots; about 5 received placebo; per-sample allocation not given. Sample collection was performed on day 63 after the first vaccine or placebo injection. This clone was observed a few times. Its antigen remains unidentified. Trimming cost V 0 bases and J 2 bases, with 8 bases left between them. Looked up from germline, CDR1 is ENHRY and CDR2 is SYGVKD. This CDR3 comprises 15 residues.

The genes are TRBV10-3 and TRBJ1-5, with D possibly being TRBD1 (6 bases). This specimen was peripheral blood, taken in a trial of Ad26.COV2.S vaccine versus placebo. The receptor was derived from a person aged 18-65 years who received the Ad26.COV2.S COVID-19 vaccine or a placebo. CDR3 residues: CAISESRTGNQPQHF. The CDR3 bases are TGTGCCATCAGTGAGTCAAGGACAGGCAATCAGCCCCAGCATTTT.